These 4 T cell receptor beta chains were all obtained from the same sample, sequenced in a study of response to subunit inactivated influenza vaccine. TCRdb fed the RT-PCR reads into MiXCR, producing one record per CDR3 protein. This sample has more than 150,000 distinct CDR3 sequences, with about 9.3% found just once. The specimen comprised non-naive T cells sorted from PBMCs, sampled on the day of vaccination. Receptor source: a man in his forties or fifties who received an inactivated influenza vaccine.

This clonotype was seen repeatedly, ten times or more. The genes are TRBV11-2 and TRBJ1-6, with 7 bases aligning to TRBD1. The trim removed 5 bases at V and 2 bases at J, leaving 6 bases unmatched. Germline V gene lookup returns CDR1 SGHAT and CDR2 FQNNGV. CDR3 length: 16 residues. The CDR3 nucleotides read TGTGCCAGCAGCCCAACAGGGGTCACCTATAATTCACCCCTCCACTTT. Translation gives CASSPTGVTYNSPLHF.

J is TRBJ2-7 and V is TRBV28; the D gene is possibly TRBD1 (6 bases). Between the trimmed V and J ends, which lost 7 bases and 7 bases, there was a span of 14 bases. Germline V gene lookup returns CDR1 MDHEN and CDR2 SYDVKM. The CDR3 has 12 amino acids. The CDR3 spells CASTSSGTEQYF. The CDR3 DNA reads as TGTGCCAGCACCTCCTCCGGGACAGAGCAGTACTTC.

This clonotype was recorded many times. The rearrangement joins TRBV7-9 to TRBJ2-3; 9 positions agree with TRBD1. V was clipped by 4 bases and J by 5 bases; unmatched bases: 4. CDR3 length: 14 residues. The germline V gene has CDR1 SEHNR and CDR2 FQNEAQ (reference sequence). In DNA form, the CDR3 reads TGTGCCAGCAGCTCTGACAGGGGGGAAGATACGCAGTATTTT. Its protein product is CASSSDRGEDTQYF.

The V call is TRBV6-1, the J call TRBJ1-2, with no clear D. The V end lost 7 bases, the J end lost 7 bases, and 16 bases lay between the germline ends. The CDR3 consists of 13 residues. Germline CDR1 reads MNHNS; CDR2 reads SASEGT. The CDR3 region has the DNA TGTGCCAGCACCCAACTAACCTGGGGTGGCTACACCTTC. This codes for CASTQLTWGGYTF.